These 3 T cell receptor beta chains were sequenced from one sample in a study of blood T cell repertoires in COVID-19. The assay was immunoSEQ multiplex PCR, and TCRdb's table has in-frame clones only and misses some. The sample has around 50,000 clones; roughly nine tenths are singletons. The material sequenced was peripheral blood. These receptors came from a human donor in a cohort sampled during active COVID-19.

The CDR3 region is CASSLTGYEQYF. The CDR3 DNA follows: TGTGCCAGCAGTCTGACAGGGTACGAGCAGTACTTC. The chain couples TRBV27 to TRBJ2-7; 7 bases map to TRBD1. Germline V gene sequence: CDR1 MNHEY, CDR2 SMNVEV (reference sequence). Unmatched junction bases numbered 2, after V lost 5 bases and J lost 4 bases. The CDR3 is made up of 12 amino acids.

The chain combines TRBV13 with TRBJ1-2; tentatively, D is TRBD1 (6 bases). Trimming took 1 base from V and 8 from J, leaving 14 bases between them. This CDR3 is built from 14 residues. CDR1 and CDR2 from the germline V gene are PRHDT and FYEKMQ (reference sequence). CDR3 sequence reads: CASSLDRGAKGYTF. CDR3 coding DNA: TGTGCCAGCAGCTTAGATCGGGGGGCGAAAGGCTACACCTTC.

CDR3 region: CASSQHKLAGDYEQYF. The CDR3 nucleotides read TGCGCCAGCAGCCAACATAAACTAGCGGGAGATTACGAGCAGTACTTC. This rearrangement joins TRBV5-1 to TRBJ2-7; 11 bases agree with TRBD2. J lost 4 bases, V lost 4 bases, and 10 bases had no gene match. The CDR3 runs to 16 residues. CDR1 is SGHRS and CDR2 is YFSETQ in the germline V gene.